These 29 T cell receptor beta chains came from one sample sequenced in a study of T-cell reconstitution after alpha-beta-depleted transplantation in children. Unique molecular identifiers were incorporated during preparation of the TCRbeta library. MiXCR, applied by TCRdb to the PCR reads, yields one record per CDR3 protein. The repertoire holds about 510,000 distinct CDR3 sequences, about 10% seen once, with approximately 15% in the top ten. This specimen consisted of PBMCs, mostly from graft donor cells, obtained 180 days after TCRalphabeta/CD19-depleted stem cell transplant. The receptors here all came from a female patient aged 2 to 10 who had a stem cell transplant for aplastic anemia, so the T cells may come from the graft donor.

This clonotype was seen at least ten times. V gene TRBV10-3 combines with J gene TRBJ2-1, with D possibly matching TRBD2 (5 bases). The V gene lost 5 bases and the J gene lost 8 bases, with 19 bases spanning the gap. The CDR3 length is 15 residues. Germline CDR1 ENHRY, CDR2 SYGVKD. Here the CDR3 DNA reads TGTGCCATCAGTCGGGAAATGGAAGGTTGGGATGAGCAGTTCTTC. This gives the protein CAISREMEGWDEQFF.

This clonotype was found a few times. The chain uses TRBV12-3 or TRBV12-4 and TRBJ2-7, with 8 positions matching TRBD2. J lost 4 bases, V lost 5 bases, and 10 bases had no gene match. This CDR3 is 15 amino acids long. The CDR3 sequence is CASSLPRGRMYEQYF. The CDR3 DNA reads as TGTGCCAGCAGTCTGCCACGCGGGAGGATGTACGAGCAGTACTTC.

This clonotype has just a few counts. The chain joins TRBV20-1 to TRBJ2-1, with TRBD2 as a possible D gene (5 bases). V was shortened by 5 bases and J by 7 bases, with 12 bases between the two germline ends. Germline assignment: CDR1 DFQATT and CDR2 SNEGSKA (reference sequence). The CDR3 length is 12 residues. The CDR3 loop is CSASPRGNEQFF. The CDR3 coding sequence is TGCAGTGCTTCCCCTCGGGGAAATGAGCAGTTCTTC.

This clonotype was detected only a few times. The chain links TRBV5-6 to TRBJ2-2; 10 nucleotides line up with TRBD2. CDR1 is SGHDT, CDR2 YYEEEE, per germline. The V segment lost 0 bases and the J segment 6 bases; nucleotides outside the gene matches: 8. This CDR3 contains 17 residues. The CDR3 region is CASSLESFSGRPGELFF. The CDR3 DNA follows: TGTGCCAGCAGCTTGGAATCATTTAGCGGGAGGCCCGGGGAGCTGTTTTTT. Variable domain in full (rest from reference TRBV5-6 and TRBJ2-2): DAGVTQSPTHLIKTRGQQVTLRCSPKSGHDTVSWYQQALGQGPQFIFQYYEEEERQRGNFPDRFSGHQFPNYSSELNVNALLLGDSALYLCASSLESFSGRPGELFFGEGSRLTVL.

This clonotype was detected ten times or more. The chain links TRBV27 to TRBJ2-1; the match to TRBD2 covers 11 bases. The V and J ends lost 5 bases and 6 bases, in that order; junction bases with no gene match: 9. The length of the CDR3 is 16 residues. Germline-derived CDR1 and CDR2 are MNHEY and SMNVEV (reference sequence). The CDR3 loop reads CASSDGLAGGFNEQFF. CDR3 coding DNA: TGTGCCAGCAGTGACGGCCTAGCGGGAGGTTTCAATGAGCAGTTCTTC.

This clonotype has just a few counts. CDR3 sequence reads: CASSFGLNTGELFF. The DNA of the CDR3 is TGTGCCAGCAGTTTTGGCCTGAACACCGGGGAGCTGTTTTTT. The genes are TRBV12-3 or TRBV12-4 and TRBJ2-2; no clear D. This CDR3 spans 14 amino acids. Trimming cost V 3 bases and J 1 base, with 6 bases left between them.

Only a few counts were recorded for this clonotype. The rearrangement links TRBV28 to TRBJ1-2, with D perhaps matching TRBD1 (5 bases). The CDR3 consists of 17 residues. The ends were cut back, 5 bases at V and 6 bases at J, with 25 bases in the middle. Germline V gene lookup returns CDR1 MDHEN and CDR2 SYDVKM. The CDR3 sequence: CASSTGGGDRFSHGYTF. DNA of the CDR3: TGTGCCAGCAGTACTGGAGGAGGAGACAGATTTAGCCATGGCTACACCTTC.

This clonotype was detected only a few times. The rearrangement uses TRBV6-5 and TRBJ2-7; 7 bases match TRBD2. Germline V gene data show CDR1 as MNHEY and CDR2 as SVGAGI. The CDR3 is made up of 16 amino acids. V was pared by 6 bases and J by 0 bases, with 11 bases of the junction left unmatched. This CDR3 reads CASSNSGASGSYEQYV. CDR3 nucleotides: TGTGCCAGCAGCAATAGTGGGGCTAGCGGCTCCTACGAGCAGTACGTC.

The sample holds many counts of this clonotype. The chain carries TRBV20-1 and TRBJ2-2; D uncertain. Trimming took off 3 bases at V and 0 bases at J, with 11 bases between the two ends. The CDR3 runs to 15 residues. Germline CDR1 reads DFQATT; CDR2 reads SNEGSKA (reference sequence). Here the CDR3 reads CSASYGNANTGELFF. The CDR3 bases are TGCAGTGCTAGTTATGGAAACGCGAACACCGGGGAGCTGTTTTTT.

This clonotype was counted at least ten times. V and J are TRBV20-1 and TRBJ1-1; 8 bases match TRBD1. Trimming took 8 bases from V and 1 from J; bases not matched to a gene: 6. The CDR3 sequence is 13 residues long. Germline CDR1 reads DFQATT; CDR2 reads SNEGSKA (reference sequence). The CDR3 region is CSPSGGANTEAFF. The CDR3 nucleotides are TGCAGTCCCTCAGGGGGCGCGAACACTGAAGCTTTCTTT.

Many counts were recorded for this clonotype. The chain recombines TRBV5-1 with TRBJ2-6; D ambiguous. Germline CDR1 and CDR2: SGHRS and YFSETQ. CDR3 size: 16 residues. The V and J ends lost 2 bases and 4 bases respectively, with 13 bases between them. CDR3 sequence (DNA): TGCGCCAGCAGCTTACCGGCCCTTGGGGGGGCCAACGTCCTGACTTTC. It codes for CASSLPALGGANVLTF.

CDR3 nucleotides: TGTGCCAGCAGCAAACTAGGACTAGCGGCCACCTACGAGCAGTACTTC. It encodes CASSKLGLAATYEQYF. This chain uses TRBV21-1 with TRBJ2-7; the D segment call TRBD2 is taken from the table without a DNA check. TRBV21-1 is noted as a pseudogene. This CDR3 has 16 amino acids.

The CDR3 is CASLPRALMNTEAFF. The CDR3 DNA is TGTGCCAGCCTCCCCAGGGCACTAATGAACACTGAAGCTTTCTTT. This rearrangement joins TRBV27 to TRBJ1-1; D is possibly TRBD1 (5 bases). Trimming took off 8 bases at V and 0 bases at J, with 16 bases between the two ends. CDR3 length: 15 amino acids. Per germline, CDR1 MNHEY and CDR2 SMNVEV (reference sequence).

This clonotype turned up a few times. In DNA form, the CDR3 reads TGTGCCAGCTCACGTTCAGGGCTGGAGAATCAGCCCCAGCATTTT. Translating gives CASSRSGLENQPQHF. The chain combines TRBV18 with TRBJ1-5; D may be TRBD1 (5 bases). V was trimmed by 4 bases and J by 4 bases, leaving 14 bases between them. Germline lookup yields CDR1 KGHSH and CDR2 LQKENI. This CDR3 comprises 15 residues.

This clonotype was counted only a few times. CDR3 loop: CASSPIAGGPYEQYV. In nucleotides, the CDR3 is TGTGCCAGCAGCCCAATAGCGGGAGGGCCGTATGAGCAGTACGTC. The chain combines TRBV11-2 with TRBJ2-7; TRBD2 agrees at 11 bases. Germline V lookup: CDR1 SGHAT, CDR2 FQNNGV. This CDR3 comprises 15 residues. Trimming at V came to 5 bases and at J to 7 bases, leaving 10 bases not matched to a gene.

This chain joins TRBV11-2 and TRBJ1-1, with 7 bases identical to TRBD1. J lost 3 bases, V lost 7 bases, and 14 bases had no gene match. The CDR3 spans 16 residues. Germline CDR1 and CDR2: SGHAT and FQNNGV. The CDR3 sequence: CASTTLLGTADTEAFF. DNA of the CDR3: TGTGCCAGCACCACTCTCTTGGGGACAGCGGACACTGAAGCTTTCTTT.

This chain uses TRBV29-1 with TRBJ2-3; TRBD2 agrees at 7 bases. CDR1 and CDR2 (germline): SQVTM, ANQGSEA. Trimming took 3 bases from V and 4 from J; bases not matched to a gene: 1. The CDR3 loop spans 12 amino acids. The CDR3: CSVERESDTQYF. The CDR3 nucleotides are TGCAGCGTTGAGCGGGAGTCAGATACGCAGTATTTT.

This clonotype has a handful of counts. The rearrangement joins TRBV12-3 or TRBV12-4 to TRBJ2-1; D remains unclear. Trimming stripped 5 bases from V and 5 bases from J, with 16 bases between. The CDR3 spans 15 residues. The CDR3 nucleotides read TGTGCCAGCAGTCCGCCGTTCGCCCTGGACAATGAGCAGTTCTTC. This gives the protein CASSPPFALDNEQFF.

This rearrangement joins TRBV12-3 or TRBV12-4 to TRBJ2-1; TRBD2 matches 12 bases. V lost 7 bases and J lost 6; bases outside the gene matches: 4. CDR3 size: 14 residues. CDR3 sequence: CASTLAGGRNEQFF. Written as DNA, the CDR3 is TGTGCCAGCACCCTAGCGGGAGGGCGCAATGAGCAGTTCTTC.

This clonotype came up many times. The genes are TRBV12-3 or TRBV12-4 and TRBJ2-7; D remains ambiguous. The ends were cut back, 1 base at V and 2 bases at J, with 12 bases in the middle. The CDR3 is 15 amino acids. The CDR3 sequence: CASSLDQFGPYEQYV. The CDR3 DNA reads TGTGCCAGCAGTTTAGATCAGTTCGGCCCCTACGAGCAGTACGTC.

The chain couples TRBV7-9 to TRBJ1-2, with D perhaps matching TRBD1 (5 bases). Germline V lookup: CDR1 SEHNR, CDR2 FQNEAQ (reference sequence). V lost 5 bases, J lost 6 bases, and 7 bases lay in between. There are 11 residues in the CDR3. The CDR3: CASSGRDGYTF. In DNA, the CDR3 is TGTGCCAGCAGCGGCAGGGATGGCTACACCTTC.

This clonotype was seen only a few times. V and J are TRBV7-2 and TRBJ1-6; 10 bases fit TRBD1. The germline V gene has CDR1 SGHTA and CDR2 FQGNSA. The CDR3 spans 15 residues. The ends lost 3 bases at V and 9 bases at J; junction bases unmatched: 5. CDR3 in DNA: TGTGCCAGCAGCTTGACAAGGACAGGGGGTTCACCCCTCCACTTT. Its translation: CASSLTRTGGSPLHF.

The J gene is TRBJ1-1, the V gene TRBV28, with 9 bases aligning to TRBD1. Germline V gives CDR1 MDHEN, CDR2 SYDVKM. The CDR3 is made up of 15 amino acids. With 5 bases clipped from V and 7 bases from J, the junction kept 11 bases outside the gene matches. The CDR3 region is CASSVPDRGVIEAFF. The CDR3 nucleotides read TGTGCCAGCAGTGTACCCGACAGGGGGGTTATTGAAGCTTTCTTT.

This CDR3 reads CASRNLLAGTDTQYF. CDR3 nucleotides: TGTGCCAGCAGGAACCTACTAGCAGGCACAGATACGCAGTATTTT. The rearrangement uses TRBV6-1 and TRBJ2-3; tentative D call: TRBD2 (6 bases). CDR3 size: 15 residues. V lost 6 bases and J lost 1, with 14 bases in between. Germline values: CDR1 MNHNS, CDR2 SASEGT.

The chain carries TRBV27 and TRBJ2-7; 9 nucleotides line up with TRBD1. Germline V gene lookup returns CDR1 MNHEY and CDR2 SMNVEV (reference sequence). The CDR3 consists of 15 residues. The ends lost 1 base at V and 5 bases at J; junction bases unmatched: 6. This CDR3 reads CASSLFGQGPNEQYF. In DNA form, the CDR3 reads TGTGCCAGCAGTTTATTCGGACAGGGGCCCAACGAGCAGTACTTC.

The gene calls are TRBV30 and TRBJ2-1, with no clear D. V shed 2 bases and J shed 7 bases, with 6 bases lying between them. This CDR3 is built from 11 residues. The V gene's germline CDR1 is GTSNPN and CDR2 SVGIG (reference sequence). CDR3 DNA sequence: TGTGCCTGGAGTCGAAGGAATGAGCAGTTCTTC. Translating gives CAWSRRNEQFF.

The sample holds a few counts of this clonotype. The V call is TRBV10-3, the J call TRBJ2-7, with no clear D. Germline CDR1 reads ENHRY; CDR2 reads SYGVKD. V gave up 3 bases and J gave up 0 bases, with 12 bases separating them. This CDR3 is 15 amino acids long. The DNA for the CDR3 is TGTGCCATCAGTGACTTGGCCAGGAGCTCCTACGAGCAGTACTTC. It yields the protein CAISDLARSSYEQYF.

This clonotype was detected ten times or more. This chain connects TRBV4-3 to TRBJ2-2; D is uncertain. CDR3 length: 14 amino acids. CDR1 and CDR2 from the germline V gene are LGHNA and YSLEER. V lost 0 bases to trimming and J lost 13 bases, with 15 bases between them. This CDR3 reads CASSQDRPVSGLFF. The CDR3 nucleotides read TGCGCCAGCAGCCAAGATCGGCCGGTTTCAGGGCTGTTTTTT.

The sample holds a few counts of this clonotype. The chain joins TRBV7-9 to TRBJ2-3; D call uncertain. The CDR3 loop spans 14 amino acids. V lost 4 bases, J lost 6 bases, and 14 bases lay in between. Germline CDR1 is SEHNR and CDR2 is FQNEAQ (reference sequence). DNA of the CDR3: TGTGCCAGCAGCTCCACTACACGTTGGGATACGCAGTATTTT. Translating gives CASSSTTRWDTQYF.